These 2 T cell receptor beta chains came from one sample sequenced in a study of blood T cell repertoires in COVID-19. Clones were sequenced by immunoSEQ multiplex PCR, and TCRdb holds only the in-frame ones, with some missing. Altogether about 200,000 clones are present, roughly 82% being singletons, with the ten largest covering 5.6%. Material: PBMCs or T cells enriched from blood (not recorded which). The receptors derive from a man aged 40-49 years with acute COVID-19.

The V gene is TRBV5-1, the J gene TRBJ1-5; perhaps TRBD1 as D (5 bases). Germline V gives CDR1 SGHRS, CDR2 YFSETQ. The CDR3 runs 16 residues. The V end was cut by 5 bases, the J end by 0 bases, with 15 bases between. CDR3 DNA sequence: TGCGCCAGCAGGATCGACCCGGGGGGTAGCAATCAGCCCCAGCATTTT. Translating it yields CASRIDPGGSNQPQHF. Full variable domain (remainder filled in from reference TRBV5-1 and TRBJ1-5): KAGVTQTPRYLIKTRGQQVTLSCSPISGHRSVSWYQQTPGQGLQFLFEYFSETQRNKGNFPGRFSGRQFSNSRSEMNVSTLELGDSALYLCASRIDPGGSNQPQHFGDGTRLSIL.

The chain couples TRBV28 to TRBJ1-6, with 12 bases aligning to TRBD1. The CDR3 spans 16 residues. Germline V gives CDR1 MDHEN, CDR2 SYDVKM. V gave up 4 bases and J gave up 10 bases; unmatched junction bases: 8. This CDR3 reads CASSYPRDRGQSPLHF. Here the CDR3 DNA reads TGTGCCAGCAGTTACCCCCGGGACAGGGGGCAATCACCCCTCCACTTT.